This passage covers 7 T cell receptor beta chains from one sample sequenced in a study of CD8+CD57+ T cells in acquired aplastic anemia (dated by TCRdb to about 2018). Sequencing instrument: Illumina HiSeq 2000. Genomic DNA was used as template for profiling of TCR beta VDJ combinations and CDR3 sequences. TCRdb reworked the public reads: Q25 trimming with fastp, MiXCR clone assembly, productive beta chains retained. Under each unique CDR3 protein, matching rows form one entry showing the most common genes and DNA. This sample comprises about 160,000 distinct CDR3 sequences, about 48% of them detected only once. In total, the top ten clones hold roughly 30% of the sample. Flow cytometry had shown CD8+CD57+ cell expansion in the patients selected for sequencing. What was sequenced was sorted CD4+, CD8+, or CD8+CD57+ T cells (not recorded which) from PBMCs. All receptors derive from a human donor with aplastic anemia.

V usage is TRBV4-2 and J usage is TRBJ2-3; 7 bases are shared with TRBD1. Per germline, CDR1 LGHNA and CDR2 YNFKEQ. The CDR3 spans 13 residues. The V and J ends lost 0 bases and 9 bases, in that order; junction bases with no gene match: 3. The CDR3 sequence is CASSQDWTGTQYF. DNA for the CDR3: TGTGCCAGCAGCCAAGATTGGACAGGCACGCAGTATTTT.

As concerns this clonotype: Just one base apart from a much larger clone, this may be a read error. This sequence joins TRBV7-9 and TRBJ2-1; D unresolved. Germline V gives CDR1 SEHNR, CDR2 FQNEAQ (reference sequence). The V and J ends lost 5 bases and 10 bases respectively, with 12 bases between them. This CDR3 spans 12 amino acids. The CDR3 bases are TGTGCCAGCAGCCCCTCGGGCACAGAGCAGTTCTTC. Amino acids: CASSPSGTEQFF. The full variable domain, with the rest looked up from reference TRBV7-9 and TRBJ2-1, is DTGVSQNPRHKITKRGQNVTFRCDPISEHNRLYWYRQTLGQGPEFLTYFQNEAQLEKSRLLSDRFSAERPKGSFSTLEIQRTEQGDSAMYLCASSPSGTEQFFGPGTRLTVL.

This chain uses TRBV19 with TRBJ2-7; 8 nucleotides align to TRBD1. V gave up 2 bases and J gave up 2 bases; unmatched junction bases: 5. CDR3 length equals 15 residues. CDR1 LNHDA and CDR2 SQIVND come from the germline V gene (reference sequence). The CDR3 region is CASSISAGGTYEQYF. The CDR3 nucleotides are TGTGCCAGTAGTATATCGGCAGGGGGCACCTACGAGCAGTACTTC.

This clonotype showed up many times. The genes are TRBV13 and TRBJ1-1; D uncertain. The CDR3 loop spans 13 amino acids. Trimming left V 4 bases short and J 1 base short, with 7 bases between. Germline V CDR1 and CDR2: PRHDT, FYEKMQ (reference sequence). The CDR3 loop is CASSSSQNTEAFF. The CDR3 DNA reads as TGTGCCAGCAGCTCTTCGCAGAACACTGAAGCTTTCTTT.

Many counts were recorded for this clonotype. The chain joins TRBV7-2 to TRBJ2-7, with TRBD2 matching over 10 bases. The V segment lost 10 bases and the J segment 2 bases; nucleotides outside the gene matches: 8. The CDR3 is 14 residues long. Per the germline V gene, CDR1 is SGHTA and CDR2 is FQGNSA. Written as DNA, the CDR3 is TGTGCCACGAGAGCGGGAGGGCCCCCCTACGAGCAGTACTTC. Translated: CATRAGGPPYEQYF. Looking up the rest from reference TRBV7-2 and TRBJ2-7 gives the full variable domain: GAGVSQSPSNKVTEKGKDVELRCDPISGHTALYWYRQSLGQGLEFLIYFQGNSAPDKSGLPSDRFSAERTGGSVSTLTIQRTQQEDSAVYLCATRAGGPPYEQYFGPGTRLTVT.

This clonotype was counted at least ten times. The rearrangement uses TRBV20-1 and TRBJ2-1, with D maybe TRBD1 (6 bases). The V gene's germline CDR1 is DFQATT and CDR2 SNEGSKA (reference sequence). The CDR3 is 15 amino acids. Trimming removed 0 bases at V and 5 bases at J, with 14 bases between. CDR3 region: CSARDLDSVHNEQFF. CDR3 sequence (DNA): TGCAGTGCTAGAGATCTGGACAGCGTACACAATGAGCAGTTCTTC.

For this clonotype: Its ends do not fully match the called genes, so a read error is possible. This chain links TRBV25-1 with TRBJ1-1; D possibly corresponds to TRBD1 (6 bases). Germline loops: CDR1 MGHDK, CDR2 SYGVNS. The CDR3 extends over 14 amino acids. CDR3: CASGEYGGPVKALF. The CDR3 nucleotides read TGTGCCAGCGGTGAATATGGGGGGCCGGTGAAAGCTCTCTTT.